A selection of T cell receptor beta chains follows, all from one sample in a study of blood T cell repertoires in COVID-19. Method: immunoSEQ multiplex PCR; TCRdb's copy keeps in-frame clones and lacks some. The data show about 98,000 clones, with around 90% seen just once and around 4.5% held by the top ten. The specimen sequenced was peripheral blood. Every receptor here comes from a man between 65 and 79 years old with acute or convalescent COVID-19. CDR3s include the opening cysteine and the closing phenylalanine or tryptophan. A D gene is named only where the DNA matches it firmly. A clone size is listed for some rows: how often the clone was seen (once, few, many), or a class if it is expanded.

J gene: TRBJ2-3
D gene: TRBD1
V gene: TRBV13
clone size: NA
CDR3 DNA: TGTGCCAGCAGCTTAGGCAGGGGACAGGGGTCCCTCAGCACAGATACGCAGTATTTT
CDR3 protein: CASSLGRGQGSLSTDTQYF

J gene: TRBJ1-1
D gene: NA
V gene: TRBV5-6
clone size: NA
CDR3 DNA: TGTGCCAGCGGGCTCATGAACACTGAAGCTTTCTTT
CDR3 protein: CASGLMNTEAFF

J gene: TRBJ1-6
D gene: TRBD1
V gene: TRBV27
clone size: NA
CDR3 DNA: TGTGCCAGCAGTTTTACCCCAGGGGGCCTAAATTCACCCCTCCACTTT
CDR3 protein: CASSFTPGGLNSPLHF

J gene: TRBJ1-2
D gene: TRBD1
V gene: TRBV5-1
clone size: NA
CDR3 DNA: TGCGCCAGCAGCTTGGGCGGACAGGCAAGGCCCTCTAACTATGGCTACACCTTC
CDR3 protein: CASSLGGQARPSNYGYTF

J gene: TRBJ1-4
D gene: NA
V gene: TRBV7-9
clone size: NA
CDR3 DNA: TGTGCCAGCAGCTTAGCGATGCAGGGGAATGAAAAACTGTTTTTT
CDR3 protein: CASSLAMQGNEKLFF

J gene: TRBJ2-1
D gene: NA
V gene: TRBV11-3
clone size: NA
CDR3 DNA: TGTGCCAGCAGCTTAGATCCCAGGGAGGACAATGAGCAGTTCTTC
CDR3 protein: CASSLDPREDNEQFF

J gene: TRBJ1-1
D gene: NA
V gene: TRBV19
clone size: once
CDR3 DNA: TGTGCCAGTAGTCTGGGCAGAAACACTGAAGCTTTCTTT
CDR3 protein: CASSLGRNTEAFF

J gene: TRBJ2-5
D gene: TRBD2
V gene: TRBV6-5
clone size: NA
CDR3 DNA: TGTGCCAGCAGAGCTAGCGGGGGGGCCGGAGAGACCCAGTACTTC
CDR3 protein: CASRASGGAGETQYF

J gene: TRBJ1-1
D gene: NA
V gene: TRBV9
clone size: NA
CDR3 DNA: TGTGCCAGCAGCGTTACATCGAACACTGAAGCTTTCTTT
CDR3 protein: CASSVTSNTEAFF

J gene: TRBJ1-2
D gene: NA
V gene: TRBV6-1
clone size: NA
CDR3 DNA: TGTGCCAGCAGTGAAGTTTGGGGGCTCAGCTATGGCTACACCTTC
CDR3 protein: CASSEVWGLSYGYTF

J gene: TRBJ1-1
D gene: NA
V gene: TRBV6-1
clone size: NA
CDR3 DNA: TGTGCCAGCAGTGAATATCGGGGAAACACTGAAGCTTTCTTT
CDR3 protein: CASSEYRGNTEAFF

J gene: TRBJ2-2
D gene: NA
V gene: TRBV7-9
clone size: NA
CDR3 DNA: TGTGCCAGCTTCGACAGGACAAACACCGGGGAGCTGTTTTTT
CDR3 protein: CASFDRTNTGELFF

J gene: TRBJ1-1
D gene: NA
V gene: TRBV28
clone size: NA
CDR3 DNA: TGTGCCAGCAGTTTAGGGTTGCGGGTGGTTTTCTTT
CDR3 protein: CASSLGLRVVFF

J gene: TRBJ1-4
D gene: NA
V gene: TRBV19
clone size: NA
CDR3 DNA: TGTGCCAGTAGTGTTTCCCCGGGTCATCTGCGCGAAAAACTGTTTTTT
CDR3 protein: CASSVSPGHLREKLFF

J gene: TRBJ2-1
D gene: TRBD2
V gene: TRBV11-1
clone size: NA
CDR3 DNA: TGTGCCAGCAGCTTGACCAGCGGGACCCACAATGAGCAGTTCTTC
CDR3 protein: CASSLTSGTHNEQFF

J gene: TRBJ1-5
D gene: TRBD1
V gene: TRBV2
clone size: NA
CDR3 DNA: TGTGCCAGTTCCCGGGACAGTAGCAATCAGCCCCAGCATTTT
CDR3 protein: CASSRDSSNQPQHF

J gene: TRBJ2-2
D gene: TRBD2
V gene: TRBV5-1
clone size: NA
CDR3 DNA: TGCGCCAGCAGTGGACGGGGGGTCCCCGGGGAGCTGTTTTTT
CDR3 protein: CASSGRGVPGELFF

J gene: TRBJ1-2
D gene: TRBD1
V gene: TRBV20-1
clone size: NA
CDR3 DNA: TGCAGTGCTAGTCATGTTCGGACAGGGGTTGGCTACACCTTC
CDR3 protein: CSASHVRTGVGYTF

J gene: TRBJ2-7
D gene: TRBD2
V gene: TRBV7-2
clone size: NA
CDR3 DNA: TGTGCCAGCAGCTTAGCATCGGGAGGCAGGACGGTCTCCTACGAGCAGTACTTC
CDR3 protein: CASSLASGGRTVSYEQYF

J gene: TRBJ2-3
D gene: TRBD1
V gene: TRBV5-1
clone size: once
CDR3 DNA: TGCGCCAGCAAACTGAGACAGGGGAGCACAGATACGCAGTATTTT
CDR3 protein: CASKLRQGSTDTQYF

J gene: TRBJ2-1
D gene: TRBD2
V gene: TRBV7-2
clone size: NA
CDR3 DNA: TGTGCCAGCAGCGTGGGACTAGCGGACGAAGAGCAGTTCTTC
CDR3 protein: CASSVGLADEEQFF

J gene: TRBJ2-2
D gene: TRBD2
V gene: TRBV11-2
clone size: NA
CDR3 DNA: TGTGCCAGCAGCCCGCTAGCGGGGGAAACCGGGGAGCTGTTTTTT
CDR3 protein: CASSPLAGETGELFF

J gene: TRBJ1-1
D gene: NA
V gene: TRBV18
clone size: NA
CDR3 DNA: TGTGCCAGCTCACCTCTTCCACAGCCGAACACTGAAGCTTTCTTT
CDR3 protein: CASSPLPQPNTEAFF

J gene: TRBJ2-3
D gene: NA
V gene: TRBV5-5
clone size: NA
CDR3 DNA: TGTGCCAGCAGCATACCCCTCGGCGGTTCTACCACAGATACGCAGTATTTT
CDR3 protein: CASSIPLGGSTTDTQYF

J gene: TRBJ1-2
D gene: TRBD1
V gene: TRBV27
clone size: NA
CDR3 DNA: TGTGCCAGCAGTTTAGAACAGGGGAGACTCTATGGCTACACCTTC
CDR3 protein: CASSLEQGRLYGYTF

J gene: TRBJ1-5
D gene: NA
V gene: TRBV28
clone size: few
CDR3 DNA: TGTGCCAGCAGCTCTACAGAATACCACAATCAGCCCCAGCATTTT
CDR3 protein: CASSSTEYHNQPQHF

J gene: TRBJ2-6
D gene: NA
V gene: TRBV27
clone size: NA
CDR3 DNA: TGTGCCAGCACCAGACAGGCCCCCTCTGGGGCCAACGTCCTGACTTTC
CDR3 protein: CASTRQAPSGANVLTF

J gene: TRBJ1-6
D gene: TRBD1
V gene: TRBV5-1
clone size: once
CDR3 DNA: TGCGCCAGCAGCAGGGACAGGGTTCCACCCCTCCACTTT
CDR3 protein: CASSRDRVPPLHF

J gene: TRBJ1-2
D gene: TRBD1
V gene: TRBV2
clone size: NA
CDR3 DNA: TGTGCCAGCAGTAGGGGACAGGGCGGCTACACCTTC
CDR3 protein: CASSRGQGGYTF

J gene: TRBJ2-2
D gene: TRBD2
V gene: TRBV9
clone size: NA
CDR3 DNA: TGTGCCAGCAGCTCCCCGGGACTAGCGGGGGGGACCGGGGAGCTGTTTTTT
CDR3 protein: CASSSPGLAGGTGELFF

J gene: TRBJ2-2
D gene: TRBD1
V gene: TRBV7-9
clone size: NA
CDR3 DNA: TGTGCCAGCAGCTTAGGGGGGACAGCCACCGGGGAGCTGTTTTTT
CDR3 protein: CASSLGGTATGELFF

J gene: TRBJ1-4
D gene: NA
V gene: TRBV12-3/TRBV12-4
clone size: NA
CDR3 DNA: TGTGCCAGCAGTGAAGGAGGACAGCGCTTTTTT
CDR3 protein: CASSEGGQRFF

J gene: TRBJ1-2
D gene: NA
V gene: TRBV9
clone size: NA
CDR3 DNA: TGTGCCAGCAGCGCGGAGGACCGGCCTAACTATGGCTACACCTTC
CDR3 protein: CASSAEDRPNYGYTF

J gene: TRBJ1-2
D gene: NA
V gene: TRBV5-4
clone size: few
CDR3 DNA: TGTGCCAGCAGCCCGCCGGTCCGGGGAGCTAACTATGGCTACACCTTC
CDR3 protein: CASSPPVRGANYGYTF

J gene: TRBJ1-1
D gene: NA
V gene: TRBV6-5
clone size: NA
CDR3 DNA: TGTGCCAGCAGCCGACAGAGGAACACTGAAGCTTTCTTT
CDR3 protein: CASSRQRNTEAFF

J gene: TRBJ2-3
D gene: TRBD1
V gene: TRBV5-1
clone size: NA
CDR3 DNA: TGCGCCAGCAGCTGGACAGGGGTTGGCACAGATACGCAGTATTTT
CDR3 protein: CASSWTGVGTDTQYF

J gene: TRBJ1-2
D gene: NA
V gene: TRBV29-1
clone size: NA
CDR3 DNA: TGCAGCGTTGGAGGCAGGGATCGCTATGGCTACACCTTC
CDR3 protein: CSVGGRDRYGYTF

J gene: TRBJ1-5
D gene: TRBD1
V gene: TRBV6-5
clone size: NA
CDR3 DNA: TGTGCCAGCAGTTGGGACAGGGGAAGCAATCAGCCCCAGCATTTT
CDR3 protein: CASSWDRGSNQPQHF

J gene: TRBJ2-7
D gene: NA
V gene: TRBV30
clone size: NA
CDR3 DNA: TGTGCCTGGAGTGGCAGGCGACCCTACGAGCAGTACTTC
CDR3 protein: CAWSGRRPYEQYF

J gene: TRBJ2-5
D gene: NA
V gene: TRBV11-2
clone size: NA
CDR3 DNA: TGTGCCAGCAGCTTCACTCGCGCGGTAGAGACCCAGTACTTC
CDR3 protein: CASSFTRAVETQYF

J gene: TRBJ2-2
D gene: NA
V gene: TRBV10-3
clone size: once
CDR3 DNA: TGTGCCAGCCAGGGGTTTCTTGGCACCGGGGAGCTGTTTTTT
CDR3 protein: CASQGFLGTGELFF

J gene: TRBJ2-2
D gene: TRBD2
V gene: TRBV5-1
clone size: NA
CDR3 DNA: TGCGCCAGCAGAGGCCCTAGCGGGGGGGCCGGGGAGCTGTTTTTT
CDR3 protein: CASRGPSGGAGELFF

J gene: TRBJ1-1
D gene: TRBD1
V gene: TRBV6-5
clone size: NA
CDR3 DNA: TGTGCCAGCGCTGACAGGGGAGAGACTGAAGCTTTCTTT
CDR3 protein: CASADRGETEAFF

J gene: TRBJ1-2
D gene: TRBD1
V gene: TRBV28
clone size: NA
CDR3 DNA: TGTGCCAGCGGGGCCGAGGGGGCGGGTGGCTACACCTTC
CDR3 protein: CASGAEGAGGYTF

J gene: TRBJ2-3
D gene: NA
V gene: TRBV11-3
clone size: NA
CDR3 DNA: TGTGCCAGCAGCTTTACCTCGGTCGGGACAGATACGCAGTATTTT
CDR3 protein: CASSFTSVGTDTQYF

J gene: TRBJ1-6
D gene: NA
V gene: TRBV19
clone size: NA
CDR3 DNA: TGTGCCAGTAGTATTACCCCGCCACGAGGACTGTCAAATTCACCCCTCCACTTT
CDR3 protein: CASSITPPRGLSNSPLHF